This T cell receptor beta chain was obtained from a study of CD8+CD57+ T cells in acquired aplastic anemia. Study overall: Sorted CD4+ and CD8+ cells gave an average of approximately 3.4 ug of DNA.

Patients picked for sequencing had shown CD8+CD57+ cell expansion detected by flow cytometry. Blood was sampled before the patients had received any therapy. Using genomic DNA as the template, TCR beta VDJ and CDR3 profiling was carried out. MiXCR, applied by TCRdb to the reads, yields one record per CDR3 protein. The data contain around 500,000 distinct CDR3 sequences, around 32% of them singletons. The CDR3 consists of 14 residues. V shed 6 bases and J shed 0 bases, with 11 bases lying between them. CDR1 is DFQATT, CDR2 SNEGSKA, per germline (reference sequence). J is TRBJ2-2 and V is TRBV20-1, with D possibly matching TRBD2 (6 bases). The clonotype originates from a human donor with aplastic anemia. Sequencing input: sorted CD4+, CD8+, or CD8+CD57+ T cells (not recorded which) from PBMCs. CDR3 nucleotide sequence: TGCAGTGCGACTGGCGGGACGAACACCGGGGAGCTGTTTTTT. It codes for CSATGGTNTGELFF.